A selection of T cell receptor beta chains follows, all from one sample in a study of T cells in localized non-small cell lung cancer. The table came from immunoSEQ multiplex PCR; TCRdb's copy has only in-frame clones and leaves some out. The sample shows over 30,000 clones, approximately 72% of them seen only once. Here the sequenced sample was peripheral blood, taken before any cancer treatment. These receptors were collected from an older male donor with stage II squamous cell lung carcinoma. Both conserved end residues are part of each CDR3. The D gene is left open where the match is weak. Part of the rows lack a size; the others show once, few, many or a class for expanded clones.

V gene,clone size,CDR3 length,J gene,D gene,CDR3 protein,CDR3 DNA
TRBV5-6,NA,15,TRBJ2-5,NA,CASSRQGGHQETQYF,TGTGCCAGCAGCCGCCAGGGTGGCCATCAAGAGACCCAGTACTTC
TRBV27,NA,15,TRBJ2-7,NA,CASSLQPVTTYEQYF,TGTGCCAGCAGTTTACAGCCGGTCACTACCTACGAGCAGTACTTC
TRBV28,once,17,TRBJ2-2,NA,CASTPRLGEVDTGELFF,TGTGCCAGCACCCCCCGGTTGGGAGAGGTTGACACCGGGGAGCTGTTTTTT
TRBV18,NA,13,TRBJ1-5,NA,CASSLDSNQPQHF,TGTGCCAGCTCACTCGATAGCAATCAGCCCCAGCATTTT
TRBV9,many,15,TRBJ2-3,NA,CASSETRTFPDTQYF,TGTGCCAGCAGTGAGACCCGAACTTTCCCGGATACGCAGTATTTT
TRBV27,NA,16,TRBJ1-1,NA,CASSLFGGVTNTEAFF,TGTGCCAGCAGTTTATTTGGGGGGGTAACGAACACTGAAGCTTTCTTT
TRBV30,NA,11,TRBJ1-2,NA,CASTGPYGYTF,TGTGCCTCAACTGGGCCCTATGGCTACACCTTC
TRBV4-2,NA,16,TRBJ1-5,NA,CASSQDGGGADQPQHF,TGTGCCAGCAGCCAAGATGGGGGGGGCGCGGATCAGCCCCAGCATTTT
TRBV14,NA,16,TRBJ2-1,TRBD2,CASSQGLADRYNEQFF,TGTGCCAGCAGCCAAGGGCTAGCGGACCGCTACAATGAGCAGTTCTTC
TRBV12-5,NA,14,TRBJ2-3,NA,CASGLASGTDTQYF,TGTGCTAGTGGTTTGGCCTCAGGCACAGATACGCAGTATTTT
TRBV7-8,NA,13,TRBJ2-1,NA,CASSLKRSGEQFF,TGTGCCAGCAGCTTAAAGCGGTCCGGTGAGCAGTTCTTC
TRBV7-9,NA,15,TRBJ1-2,NA,CASSLGRGNNYGYTF,TGTGCCAGCAGCTTAGGCCGGGGTAATAACTATGGCTACACCTTC
TRBV28,few,17,TRBJ1-5,NA,CASSLQGIGQNNQPQHF,TGTGCCAGCAGTTTACAGGGGATCGGACAGAACAATCAGCCCCAGCATTTT
TRBV27,NA,13,TRBJ2-7,NA,CASSLGQPYEQYF,TGTGCCAGCAGTTTAGGACAGCCCTACGAGCAGTACTTC
TRBV7-2,NA,12,TRBJ2-1,NA,CASSSLGDEQFF,TGTGCCAGCAGCTCCCTGGGGGATGAGCAGTTCTTC
TRBV4-2,few,12,TRBJ2-3,NA,CASGRPGDTQYF,TGTGCCAGCGGACGGCCGGGGGATACGCAGTATTTT
TRBV7-3,NA,16,TRBJ2-2,TRBD1,CASSSRQGGNTGELFF,TGTGCCAGCAGCTCCCGACAGGGGGGGAACACCGGGGAGCTGTTTTTT
TRBV7-7,NA,13,TRBJ2-6,NA,CASTGAGANVLTF,TGTGCCAGCACCGGGGCTGGGGCCAACGTCCTGACTTTC